This TCR beta chain came from a study of T cell repertoires in cytomegalovirus infection (dated by TCRdb to the late 2010s). As for the study more broadly: Alongside well-studied HLA-B-restricted epitopes, the peptide stimulations were aimed at recently identified HLA-C-restricted CMV epitopes, whose presentation resists viral immunomodulation. The HLA type of each donor mattered for the analysis, because public TCR beta signatures pointed to carriage of CMV infection along with the matching HLA type.

Reads for this sample came from an Illumina HiSeq 1500. TCRdb cleaned the public reads at Q25 with fastp, built clones with MiXCR and kept in-frame beta chains. Every CDR3 protein is listed once, alongside the most common genes and DNA of its rows. The sample table lists nearly 700,000 distinct CDR3 sequences, around a third of them with a count of one. The ten largest make up roughly 20% of the sample. In the paper's terms, the treatment or condition label means: in vitro stimulation with specific CMV peptide epitopes to enrich CMV-specific T cells. V was cut back by 0 bases and J by 10 bases, leaving a gap of 16 bases between them. The CDR3 starts with the cysteine, ends with the phenylalanine, and has 14 residues. The read is trimmed to its CDR3 DNA, 42 bases read in frame from base 1. Based on the germline V gene (reference sequence), the CDR1 and CDR2 sequences are DFQATT and SNEGSKA. As for this clonotype: Its specific antigen is unknown. Within one base of it there is no much larger clone, and no base qualities were kept.

Overall results and qualifications from the work: In both this cohort and an independent cohort of several hundred donors, the cumulative frequency of public TCR beta family members distinguished carriers of CMV infection plus the relevant HLA type. The ex vivo response was dominated by HLA-C-restricted CMV-specific TCR beta clonotypes, which also provided the single most frequent clonotype in two of eight donors.

The TCR originated in a human donor in good health (CMV status not recorded). Some clones in this sample may be carry-over from other donors' samples. Sequenced here: cultured PBMCs, sampled from culture after CMV antigen stimulation. The rearranged segments are TRBV20-1 and TRBJ2-1; 5 matching bases give a weak D call of TRBD2. The DNA sequence is given as TGCAGTGCTAGAGACCCGGGGTCGGTAGGCGAGCAGTTCTTC. It is translated as CSARDPGSVGEQFF.